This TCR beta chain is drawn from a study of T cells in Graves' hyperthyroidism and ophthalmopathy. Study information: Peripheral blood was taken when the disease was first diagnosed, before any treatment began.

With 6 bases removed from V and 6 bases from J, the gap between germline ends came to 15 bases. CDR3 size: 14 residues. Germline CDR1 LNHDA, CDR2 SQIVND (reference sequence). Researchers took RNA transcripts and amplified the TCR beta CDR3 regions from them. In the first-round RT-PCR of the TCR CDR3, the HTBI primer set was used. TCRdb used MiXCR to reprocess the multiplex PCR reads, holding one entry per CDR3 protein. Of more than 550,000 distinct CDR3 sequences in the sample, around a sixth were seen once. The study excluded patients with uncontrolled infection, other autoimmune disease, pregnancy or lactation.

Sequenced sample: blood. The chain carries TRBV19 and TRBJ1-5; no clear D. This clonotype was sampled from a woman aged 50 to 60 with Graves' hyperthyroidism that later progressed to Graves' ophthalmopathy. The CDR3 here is CASSTDGVPQPQHF. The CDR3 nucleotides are TGTGCCAGTAGCACGGATGGGGTACCTCAGCCCCAGCATTTT.